This entry lists 6 T cell receptor beta chains sequenced from one sample in a study of CD8 T cells in ankylosing spondylitis. Whole-study results and caveats: Eight or nine highly homologous variants made up a TCR beta motif that seemed to typify ankylosing spondylitis blood.

The antigens for these receptors are not known. TCRdb called the 5' RACE reads again in MiXCR, with one record for every CDR3 protein. The profile covers more than 650,000 distinct CDR3 sequences, with about an eighth appearing a single time and just over 0.5% taken by the ten largest. Sequenced material: blood, either unsorted or a sorted T cell fraction (not recorded which). The receptors derive from a male donor with ankylosing spondylitis.

The chain couples TRBV5-1 to TRBJ2-1, with 8 bases matching TRBD2. V lost 4 bases and J lost 7; bases outside the gene matches: 4. The CDR3 runs 13 residues. Germline V gene sequence: CDR1 SGHRS, CDR2 YFSETQ. CDR3 DNA sequence: TGCGCCAGCAGCCAGGGACTAGTAAATGAGCAGTTCTTC. Encoded protein: CASSQGLVNEQFF.

This clonotype has just a few counts. CDR3 sequence: CSVGVNLRETQYF. CDR3 nucleotides: TGCAGCGTTGGGGTGAACCTCAGGGAGACCCAGTACTTC. The genes are TRBV29-1 and TRBJ2-5, with unresolved D. The CDR3 has 13 residues. Per germline, CDR1 SQVTM and CDR2 ANQGSEA. Trimming pared 4 bases from V and 5 bases from J, leaving 14 bases between.

This clonotype occurred a few times. V and J are TRBV7-2 and TRBJ2-7; 14 nucleotides match TRBD2. The CDR3 runs 15 residues. Losses at the gene ends were 5 bases for V and 5 bases for J; bases not matched to a gene: 5. Germline CDR1 and CDR2: SGHTA and FQGNSA. CDR3 nucleotide sequence: TGTGCCAGCAGCCCCCTGGGACTAGCGGGGGACGAGCAGTACTTC. Protein product: CASSPLGLAGDEQYF.

This clonotype has a handful of counts. The J gene is TRBJ2-3, the V gene TRBV5-1; TRBD2 matches 7 bases. CDR3 length: 15 amino acids. Germline CDR1 SGHRS, CDR2 YFSETQ. V shed 0 bases, J shed 1 base, and the junction held 2 bases outside the gene matches. The CDR3 nucleotides read TGCGCCAGCAGCTTGGCTCGGGGGGGCACAGATACGCAGTATTTT. This encodes CASSLARGGTDTQYF.

This clonotype was observed a few times. The chain employs TRBV20-1 and TRBJ2-7; 13 positions match TRBD2. The CDR3 has 13 amino acids. Germline V lookup: CDR1 DFQATT, CDR2 SNEGSKA (reference sequence). In DNA form, the CDR3 reads TGCATGGGGACTAGCGGGGATAGCTACGAGCAGTACTTC. It yields the protein CMGTSGDSYEQYF.

This clonotype was seen ten or more times. V usage is TRBV29-1 and J usage is TRBJ2-5; D perhaps matches TRBD2 (6 bases). The germline gives CDR1 SQVTM, CDR2 ANQGSEA. The CDR3 is 16 amino acids. Trimming took 6 bases from V and 2 from J, leaving 22 bases between them. CDR3 in DNA: TGCAGCGTGATCTTTGCGGGGCAGGGTGGACAAGAGACCCAGTACTTC. Its protein product is CSVIFAGQGGQETQYF.